This T cell receptor beta chain is from a study of blood T cell repertoires in COVID-19. The V gene end was trimmed by 1 base and the J gene end by 2 bases; junction bases not matched to a gene: 6. This CDR3 has 16 residues. Germline assignment: CDR1 LGHDT and CDR2 YNNKEL (reference sequence). Assay used: immunoSEQ multiplex PCR; TCRdb lists only in-frame clones, some missing. The sample carries roughly 280,000 clones, approximately 88% recorded once. V gene TRBV3-1 (or the pseudogene TRBV3-2) combines with J gene TRBJ1-2; 8 bases agree with TRBD1. The source is a man aged 45-65 years with acute or convalescent COVID-19. Sequencing was carried out using peripheral blood. CDR3 nucleotides: TGTGCCAGCAGCCAAGGGACAGGGTTAAAAAACTATGGCTACACCTTC. Encoded protein: CASSQGTGLKNYGYTF.